The 26 T cell receptor beta chains listed next were all sequenced from one sample in a study of T cell changes during pregnancy in multiple sclerosis. Produced via immunoSEQ multiplex PCR; TCRdb's table is partial and in-frame only. The sample has around 21,000 clones; around 89% are singletons. Sequencing was performed on CD8+ T cells from peripheral blood mononuclear cells, taken in the third trimester of pregnancy. These receptors came from a female donor in good health, enrolled as a control in a pregnancy study.

This clone was seen many times. The CDR3: CAIRKSSGYTEAFF. For the CDR3, the DNA is TGTGCCATCCGGAAGTCGTCGGGATACACTGAAGCTTTCTTT. The chain links TRBV10-3 to TRBJ1-1; the D is unclear. Germline loops: CDR1 ENHRY, CDR2 SYGVKD. This CDR3 contains 14 residues. V lost 8 bases and J 3 bases, leaving 16 bases between the germline ends.

The chain carries TRBV4-1 and TRBJ2-2; 10 nucleotides match TRBD1. Trimming at V came to 4 bases and at J to 10 bases, leaving 18 bases not matched to a gene. CDR3 length: 18 amino acids. Germline-derived CDR1 and CDR2 are MGHRA and YSYEKL. The CDR3 DNA reads as TGCGCCAGCAGCCCCCGGGACAGGGGTAGCCCTAATGGGTTGGAGCTGTTTTTT. The encoded protein is CASSPRDRGSPNGLELFF.

The chain carries TRBV7-3 and TRBJ2-5, with D tentatively TRBD1 (5 bases). Germline V CDR1 and CDR2: SGHTA, FQGTGA. V lost 5 bases and J 5 bases, leaving 18 bases between the germline ends. There are 15 residues in the CDR3. The CDR3, as DNA: TGTGCCAGCAGCCCTAAGGGTGGCAGGGCGGAGACCCAGTACTTC. It is translated as CASSPKGGRAETQYF.

The V and J genes are TRBV6-1 and TRBJ2-7; 12 nucleotides align to TRBD2. Germline assignment: CDR1 MNHNS and CDR2 SASEGT. V was pared by 2 bases and J by 1 base, with 3 bases of the junction left unmatched. This CDR3 has 16 residues. The CDR3 sequence: CASSETLAGGSYEQYF. The CDR3 nucleotides read TGTGCCAGCAGTGAAACCCTAGCGGGAGGGTCCTACGAGCAGTACTTC.

The chain uses TRBV7-9 and TRBJ2-7, with 11 bases fitting TRBD2. This CDR3 spans 16 amino acids. Germline lookup yields CDR1 SEHNR and CDR2 FQNEAQ (reference sequence). V was pared by 4 bases and J by 3 bases, with 8 bases of the junction left unmatched. The CDR3 coding sequence is TGTGCCAGCAGCTCGCTCGGGACTAGCGGAAACTACGAGCAGTACTTC. Translated: CASSSLGTSGNYEQYF.

This clone appeared a few times. The chain recombines TRBV13 with TRBJ1-1, with 11 nucleotides matching TRBD1. The V and J ends lost 5 bases and 10 bases, in that order; junction bases with no gene match: 9. Germline V gene lookup returns CDR1 PRHDT and CDR2 FYEKMQ (reference sequence). This CDR3 comprises 14 residues. CDR3 coding DNA: TGTGCCAGCAGCGCTGGGGACAGGGGGATTTTAGCTTTCTTT. Protein: CASSAGDRGILAFF.

The chain has TRBV28 and TRBJ2-7; D might be TRBD1 (5 bases). This CDR3 region has 14 residues. Germline CDR1 MDHEN, CDR2 SYDVKM. The V gene lost 1 base and the J gene lost 5 bases, with 12 bases spanning the gap. This CDR3 reads CASSLYGRAHEQYF. For the CDR3, the DNA is TGTGCCAGCAGTTTATATGGCAGGGCCCACGAGCAGTACTTC.

There are a few counts of this clone. This chain links TRBV19 with TRBJ1-1; no clear D. Trimming left V 8 bases short and J 4 bases short, with 14 bases between. The CDR3 contains 13 residues. The germline V gene has CDR1 LNHDA and CDR2 SQIVND (reference sequence). The CDR3 DNA is TGTGCCAGTTCCTCGGGTTGGATCACTGAAGCTTTCTTT. This sequence encodes CASSSGWITEAFF.

The chain uses TRBV7-9 and TRBJ2-4; D uncertain. CDR1 and CDR2 from the germline V gene are SEHNR and FQNEAQ (reference sequence). The CDR3 has 16 amino acids. Trimming shortened V by 3 bases and J by 0 bases, and 12 bases separated the two germline ends. This CDR3 reads CASSFGVLLAKNIQYF. CDR3 sequence (DNA): TGTGCCAGCAGCTTTGGAGTTTTACTAGCCAAAAACATTCAGTACTTC.

The rearrangement uses TRBV7-2 and TRBJ2-5, with 11 bases identical to TRBD2. Germline CDR1 reads SGHTA; CDR2 reads FQGNSA. CDR3 length equals 16 residues. Trimming cost V 5 bases and J 4 bases; bases outside gene matches: 9. The CDR3 DNA follows: TGTGCCAGCAGCCCCTCACTAGCGGGAGTAGGAGAGACCCAGTACTTC. Translation gives CASSPSLAGVGETQYF.

This chain links TRBV7-6 with TRBJ2-7; 7 bases are shared with TRBD1. From germline, CDR1 is SGHVS and CDR2 FNYEAQ. Trimming took 5 bases from V and 3 from J; bases not matched to a gene: 4. The CDR3 covers 13 residues. CDR3 DNA: TGTGCCAGCAGCGAAGACAGGGACTACGAGCAGTACTTC. Encoded protein: CASSEDRDYEQYF.

The chain joins TRBV6-6 to TRBJ2-1; a weak D match, TRBD2 (6 bases). This CDR3 has 12 residues. Germline V lookup: CDR1 MNHNY, CDR2 SVGAGI (reference sequence). V was trimmed by 4 bases and J by 10 bases, leaving 11 bases between them. CDR3 in DNA: TGTGCCAGCAGTTCTAAGAGCGGGGAGCAGTTCTTC. Protein: CASSSKSGEQFF.

The V gene is TRBV4-3, the J gene TRBJ1-5; D may be TRBD1 (5 bases). Germline V gene sequence: CDR1 LGHNA, CDR2 YSLEER. Trimming took off 3 bases at V and 7 bases at J, with 16 bases between the two ends. CDR3 length equals 15 residues. CDR3 in DNA: TGCGCCAGCAGCCAGAGGCAGGGCGCAGGGCAGCCCCAGCATTTT. Translating gives CASSQRQGAGQPQHF.

V is TRBV7-9 and J is TRBJ1-2, with D maybe TRBD1 (5 bases). Germline-derived CDR1 and CDR2 are SEHNR and FQNEAQ (reference sequence). The CDR3 length is 14 residues. V was trimmed by 7 bases and J by 8 bases, leaving 20 bases between them. CDR3 protein: CASTMEPRGNGYTF. The CDR3 DNA sequence: TGTGCCAGCACCATGGAACCACGGGGGAACGGCTACACCTTC.

About this clone itself: At one end the junction does not follow the germline gene, possibly because of a read error. The chain links TRBV6-1 to TRBJ2-1; TRBD1 is a possible D gene (6 bases). Looked up from germline, CDR1 is MNHNS and CDR2 is SASEGT. This CDR3 is 11 amino acids long. As DNA, the CDR3 is TGTGCCAGCAGCGTTAGACAGGAGCTGTTCTTC. This sequence encodes CASSVRQELFF.

The J gene is TRBJ2-5, the V gene TRBV9, with TRBD2 matching 7 bases. Germline V gene data show CDR1 as SGDLS and CDR2 as YYNGEE. There are 14 residues in the CDR3. V lost 3 bases to trimming and J lost 5 bases; unmatched junction nucleotides: 7. CDR3 DNA sequence: TGTGCCAGCAGCGCCGGACTAGGGTTTGAGACCCAGTACTTC. Its protein product is CASSAGLGFETQYF.

Notes on this clone: The junction departs from the called germline gene at one end, perhaps through a read error. V is TRBV29-1 and J is TRBJ1-1; D remains unclear. This CDR3 is 13 amino acids long. Germline V gives CDR1 SQVTM, CDR2 ANQGSEA. The CDR3 here is CSAQRTENAEAFF. CDR3 sequence (DNA): TGCAGCGCCCAGCGGACGGAGAACGCTGAAGCTTTCTTT.

The gene calls are TRBV4-1 and TRBJ2-2; tentatively, D is TRBD1 (6 bases). Trimming took off 0 bases at V and 3 bases at J, with 11 bases between the two ends. Germline V CDR1 and CDR2: MGHRA, YSYEKL. This CDR3 region has 16 residues. The CDR3 loop reads CASSQDTGSDTGELFF. As DNA, the CDR3 is TGCGCCAGCAGCCAAGATACAGGGTCGGACACCGGGGAGCTGTTTTTT.

The V and J genes are TRBV5-5 and TRBJ2-7; 7 positions match TRBD1. V shed 0 bases, J shed 1 base, and the junction held 4 bases outside the gene matches. The germline V gene encodes CDR1 SGHKS and CDR2 YYEKEE (reference sequence). This CDR3 region has 15 residues. The CDR3 nucleotides are TGTGCCAGCAGCTTGGGGGAGACAGGGTCCTACGAGCAGTACTTC. As protein: CASSLGETGSYEQYF.

The genes are TRBV29-1 and TRBJ2-1, with 7 bases matching TRBD2. The ends lost 7 bases at V and 6 bases at J; junction bases unmatched: 6. The CDR3 covers 12 residues. CDR1 is SQVTM, CDR2 ANQGSEA, per germline. The CDR3 DNA sequence: TGCAGCGGACAAGCGGGGATCAATGAGCAGTTCTTC. Its translation: CSGQAGINEQFF.

This clone has just a few counts. The chain carries TRBV6-4 and TRBJ2-5; 8 nucleotides agree with TRBD1. Germline trimming cut 4 bases from V and 5 bases from J; bases unmatched to any gene: 12. This CDR3 region has 16 residues. The germline V gene encodes CDR1 MRHNA and CDR2 SNTAGT. CDR3 nucleotides: TGTGCCAGCAGTGTTACGGAGACAGGGGATTTGGAGACCCAGTACTTC. It specifies CASSVTETGDLETQYF.

V and J are TRBV7-4 and TRBJ2-7; possibly TRBD2 for D (6 bases). The ends were cut back, 3 bases at V and 2 bases at J, with 11 bases in the middle. Germline-derived CDR1 and CDR2 are SGHVT and SQSDAQ. The CDR3 runs to 14 residues. The CDR3 reads CASSLRLGTYEQYF. CDR3 sequence (DNA): TGTGCCAGCAGCTTGCGACTAGGAACCTACGAGCAGTACTTC.

The CDR3 here is CAISDRGDSGANVLTF. The CDR3 nucleotides are TGTGCCATCAGTGACAGGGGGGACTCTGGGGCCAACGTCCTGACTTTC. The chain joins TRBV10-3 to TRBJ2-6; D is possibly TRBD1 (7 bases). Trimming took 3 bases from V and 0 from J, leaving 9 bases between them. The CDR3 spans 16 residues. CDR1 and CDR2 from the germline V gene are ENHRY and SYGVKD.

CDR3 in amino acids: CASSLTSGGANEQFF. CDR3 nucleotide sequence: TGTGCCAGCAGCCTAACTAGCGGGGGTGCGAATGAGCAGTTCTTC. The gene calls are TRBV9 and TRBJ2-1; 11 positions agree with TRBD2. There are 15 residues in the CDR3. CDR1 SGDLS and CDR2 YYNGEE come from the germline V gene. V shed 4 bases and J 7 bases; nucleotides not matched to a gene: 7.

The genes are TRBV27 and TRBJ1-6, with TRBD1 as a possible D gene (5 bases). CDR3 length: 16 amino acids. Germline V lookup: CDR1 MNHEY, CDR2 SMNVEV (reference sequence). Trimming left V 3 bases short and J 10 bases short, with 19 bases between. The CDR3 nucleotides are TGTGCCAGCAGTTTCGGGCCAGACGGGGGTTACTCACCCCTCCACTTT. Translating gives CASSFGPDGGYSPLHF.

The genes are TRBV18 and TRBJ2-6; TRBD1 matches 8 bases. This CDR3 region has 20 residues. J lost 0 bases, V lost 2 bases, and 12 bases had no gene match. Germline V CDR1 and CDR2: KGHSH, LQKENI. This CDR3 reads CASSPVAKGTGFSGANVLTF. CDR3 nucleotide sequence: TGTGCCAGCTCACCAGTCGCAAAAGGGACAGGTTTCTCTGGGGCCAACGTCCTGACTTTC.